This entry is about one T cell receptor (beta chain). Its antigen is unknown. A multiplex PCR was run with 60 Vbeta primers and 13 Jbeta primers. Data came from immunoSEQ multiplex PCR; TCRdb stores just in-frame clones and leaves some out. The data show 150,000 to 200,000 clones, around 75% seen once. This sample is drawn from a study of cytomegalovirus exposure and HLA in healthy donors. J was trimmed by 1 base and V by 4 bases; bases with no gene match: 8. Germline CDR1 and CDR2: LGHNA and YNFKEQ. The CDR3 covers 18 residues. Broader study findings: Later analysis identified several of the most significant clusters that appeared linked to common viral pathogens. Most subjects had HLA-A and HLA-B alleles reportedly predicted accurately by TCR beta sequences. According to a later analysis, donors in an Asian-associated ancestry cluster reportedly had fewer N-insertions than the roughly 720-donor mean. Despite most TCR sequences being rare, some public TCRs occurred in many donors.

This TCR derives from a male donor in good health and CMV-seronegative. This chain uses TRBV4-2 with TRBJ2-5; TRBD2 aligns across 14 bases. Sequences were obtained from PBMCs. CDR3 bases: TGTGCCAGCAGCCGCGGACTAGCGGGAGGTCCCCCCCAAGAGACCCAGTACTTC. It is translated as CASSRGLAGGPPQETQYF.